This is a list of T cell receptor beta chains from one sample in a study of graft-versus-host responses after intestinal transplantation. Assay: immunoSEQ multiplex PCR; the TCRdb copy retains only in-frame clones and omits some. The table lists 98,000 or so clones, 86% of them singletons. The sequencing used PBMCs, collected 255 days after intestinal transplant. Receptors were obtained from a human patient who received an intestinal transplant, so some T cells may come from the graft donor. Each CDR3 is given with its conserved first and last residue. A D gene is named only where the DNA matches it firmly. Clone size, where shown, is once, few, many, or a class for clones that have expanded.

d_call j_call v_call clone_size cdr3_aa cdr3_nt
- TRBJ1-2 TRBV4-2 few CASSPEVGFTWGPNYGYTF TGTGCCAGCAGCCCCGAAGTCGGTTTTACCTGGGGACCTAACTATGGCTACACCTTC
- TRBJ1-4 TRBV9 - CASSAQGGVKEKLFF TGTGCCAGCAGCGCCCAGGGCGGTGTTAAGGAAAAACTGTTTTTT
- TRBJ2-3 TRBV5-6 - CASSPSIGGYNTDTQYF TGTGCCAGCAGCCCTTCCATTGGAGGGTATAACACAGATACGCAGTATTTT
- TRBJ1-2 TRBV4-2 - CASSQEFEHYGYTF TGTGCCAGCAGCCAAGAATTCGAACACTATGGCTACACCTTC
TRBD2 TRBJ2-1 TRBV6-5 - CASSLAGSSYNEQFF TGTGCCAGCAGTTTAGCGGGGAGCTCCTACAATGAGCAGTTCTTC
TRBD2 TRBJ2-3 TRBV6-5 - CASSYSRLAGGDTQYF TGTGCCAGCAGTTACTCCAGGCTAGCGGGAGGAGATACGCAGTATTTT
- TRBJ2-1 TRBV30 - CAWGDRIRYNEQFF TGTGCCTGGGGCGACAGGATTCGGTACAATGAGCAGTTCTTC
- TRBJ2-1 TRBV5-1 - CASRLGAGYNEQFF TGCGCCAGCCGTCTGGGAGCAGGATACAATGAGCAGTTCTTC
TRBD2 TRBJ2-3 TRBV5-1 - CASSLAGTSGTDTQYF TGCGCCAGCAGCTTGGCCGGGACTAGCGGCACAGATACGCAGTATTTT
- TRBJ1-1 TRBV6-5 - CASNYYSGARNTEAFF TGTGCCAGCAATTATTATTCGGGGGCTCGGAACACTGAAGCTTTCTTT
- TRBJ1-3 TRBV28 - CASSWQGNTIYF TGTGCCAGCAGTTGGCAGGGAAACACCATATATTTT
TRBD1 TRBJ2-2 TRBV6-5 - CASRPRTGKTGELFF TGTGCCAGCAGACCTAGGACAGGAAAAACCGGGGAGCTGTTTTTT
- TRBJ1-5 TRBV27 - CASSRGLSRPQHF TGTGCCAGCAGTCGAGGATTGAGTCGGCCCCAGCATTTT
TRBD2 TRBJ2-7 TRBV15 - CATSRLAGGDEQYF TGTGCCACCAGCAGACTAGCGGGAGGCGACGAGCAGTACTTC
TRBD2 TRBJ2-1 TRBV27 - CASRAGRSYNEQFF TGTGCCAGTAGAGCGGGACGCTCCTACAATGAGCAGTTCTTC
TRBD1 TRBJ2-4 TRBV19 - CATGQPAMAKNIQYF TGTGCCACGGGACAGCCCGCGATGGCCAAAAACATTCAGTACTTC
TRBD1 TRBJ1-1 TRBV6-6 - CASSDDRVGTEAFF TGTGCCAGCAGTGATGACAGGGTGGGCACTGAAGCTTTCTTT
- TRBJ1-1 TRBV5-8 - CASSLEPGAEAFF TGTGCCAGCAGCTTGGAACCGGGGGCTGAAGCTTTCTTT
- TRBJ2-6 TRBV27 once CASSSQARATGANVLTF TGTGCCAGCAGTTCCCAAGCGCGGGCAACCGGGGCCAACGTCCTGACTTTC
- TRBJ1-1 TRBV9 - CASSVGSDTEAFF TGTGCCAGCAGCGTAGGGAGTGACACTGAAGCTTTCTTT
TRBD1 TRBJ1-4 TRBV28 few CASSRTGGTNEKLFF TGTGCCAGCAGTCGGACAGGGGGAACTAATGAAAAACTGTTTTTT
- TRBJ2-3 TRBV6-1 few CATFTGLHTDTQYF TGTGCCACTTTTACGGGACTCCACACAGATACGCAGTATTTT
- TRBJ1-6 TRBV5-3 - CARSFEGHPGSPLHF TGTGCCAGAAGCTTTGAAGGCCACCCCGGGTCACCCCTCCACTTT
TRBD2 TRBJ2-1 TRBV6-5 - CASSPEGTSRNEQFF TGTGCCAGCAGTCCTGAAGGGACTAGTCGCAATGAGCAGTTCTTC
- TRBJ2-5 TRBV6-5 - CASSYHGTQYF TGTGCCAGCAGTTACCACGGGACCCAGTACTTC
- TRBJ2-5 TRBV29-1 - CSVAQGSGKETQYF TGCAGCGTCGCCCAGGGGTCGGGGAAAGAGACCCAGTACTTC
TRBD2 TRBJ2-3 TRBV4-2 once CASSQDPSGRNTDTQYF TGTGCCAGCAGCCAAGATCCTAGCGGGAGAAACACAGATACGCAGTATTTT
TRBD1 TRBJ1-3 TRBV30 - CAWSAGGSGNTIYF TGTGCCTGGAGTGCAGGGGGATCCGGAAACACCATATATTTT
- TRBJ1-2 TRBV30 - CAWRTREGLGYGYTF TGTGCCTGGAGGACCCGGGAGGGGCTGGGGTATGGCTACACCTTC
- TRBJ1-6 TRBV7-9 - CASSLDPTGRSYNSPLHF TGTGCCAGCAGCTTAGATCCGACAGGTCGCTCCTATAATTCACCCCTCCACTTT
- TRBJ2-7 TRBV10-3 - CAISGREQGYEQYF TGTGCCATCAGTGGGAGGGAACAGGGCTACGAGCAGTACTTC
- TRBJ1-5 TRBV11-2 - CASSSFLGQPQHF TGTGCCAGCAGCTCCTTCCTCGGACAGCCCCAGCATTTT
TRBD2 TRBJ2-1 TRBV10-2 - CASRGTSGVSYNEQFF TGCGCCAGCAGGGGGACTAGCGGGGTTTCCTACAATGAGCAGTTCTTC